The next 20 T cell receptor beta chains were all read from a single sample in a study of blood T cell repertoires in COVID-19. TCRdb's copy holds only in-frame clones and misses some; the assay was immunoSEQ multiplex PCR. The data contain about 140,000 clones, roughly 84% of them seen just once; the ten biggest clones take up approximately 4%. Sequencing used peripheral blood. These receptor sequences come from a woman in her sixties with acute or convalescent COVID-19.

The chain carries TRBV11-2 and TRBJ2-2; D gene ambiguous. V lost 5 bases, J lost 1 base, and 11 bases lay in between. The V gene's germline CDR1 is SGHAT and CDR2 FQNNGV. This CDR3 region has 15 residues. CDR3: CASSQVVGNTGELFF. CDR3 nucleotide sequence: TGTGCCAGCAGCCAAGTGGTCGGGAACACCGGGGAGCTGTTTTTT.

The gene calls are TRBV7-6 and TRBJ1-1; 8 nucleotides align to TRBD1. Germline V gene data show CDR1 as SGHVS and CDR2 as FNYEAQ. The CDR3 contains 19 residues. V gave up 5 bases and J gave up 4 bases; unmatched junction bases: 21. This chain's CDR3 is CASSLGTGELVLGLTEAFF. Written as DNA, the CDR3 is TGTGCCAGCAGCCTCGGGACAGGCGAGTTGGTCTTGGGTCTCACTGAAGCTTTCTTT.

This chain links TRBV5-1 with TRBJ2-3; the match to TRBD2 covers 8 bases. J was trimmed by 1 base and V by 0 bases; bases with no gene match: 1. The CDR3 extends over 15 amino acids. CDR1 SGHRS and CDR2 YFSETQ come from the germline V gene. The CDR3 is CASSLAGGRTDTQYF. Written as DNA, the CDR3 is TGCGCCAGCAGCTTGGCGGGAGGGCGCACAGATACGCAGTATTTT.

The V call is TRBV28, the J call TRBJ1-4, with 9 nucleotides matching TRBD1. CDR3 length equals 15 residues. V was clipped by 5 bases and J by 5 bases; unmatched bases: 6. From germline, CDR1 is MDHEN and CDR2 SYDVKM. CDR3 DNA: TGTGCCAGCAGTACCCCGACAGGGGGAAATGAAAAACTGTTTTTT. This codes for CASSTPTGGNEKLFF.

The chain combines TRBV10-2 with TRBJ2-3, with D possibly TRBD1 on 5 matching bases. V lost 0 bases and J 1 base, leaving 14 bases between the germline ends. Looked up from germline, CDR1 is WSHSY and CDR2 is SAAADI. This CDR3 comprises 17 residues. Written as DNA, the CDR3 is TGCGCCAGCAGTGAGTCAGCCCAGGGTCGGGGCACAGATACGCAGTATTTT. It encodes CASSESAQGRGTDTQYF.

This clone was observed a few times. This rearrangement joins TRBV2 to TRBJ1-6, with D hard to call. V was cut by 3 bases and J by 5 bases, with 8 bases left in between. Germline CDR1 reads SNHLY; CDR2 reads FYNNEI. The CDR3 runs 14 residues. In nucleotides, the CDR3 is TGTGCCAGCAGTGATCGGTCCAATAATTCACCCCTCCACTTT. Protein product: CASSDRSNNSPLHF.

This clone was counted once. Here the CDR3 reads CASSLDRVGQPQHF. Here the CDR3 DNA reads TGTGCCAGCAGCTTAGACAGGGTAGGGCAGCCCCAGCATTTT. The chain links TRBV7-9 to TRBJ1-5; perhaps TRBD1 as D (6 bases). The CDR3 contains 14 residues. V lost 1 base and J 7 bases, leaving 11 bases between the germline ends. CDR1 and CDR2 (germline): SEHNR, FQNEAQ (reference sequence).

A single count supports this clone. The rearrangement joins TRBV19 to TRBJ2-1; 7 bases match TRBD1. CDR1 is LNHDA, CDR2 SQIVND, per germline (reference sequence). CDR3 length: 13 residues. V dropped 3 bases and J dropped 6; count of bases not matched to a gene: 2. CDR3 protein: CASSIKGANEQFF. CDR3 sequence (DNA): TGTGCCAGTAGTATCAAGGGGGCCAATGAGCAGTTCTTC.

The V gene is TRBV29-1, the J gene TRBJ2-7, with 10 nucleotides matching TRBD2. Germline V gives CDR1 SQVTM, CDR2 ANQGSEA. The CDR3 has 14 amino acids. V lost 4 bases and J lost 6; bases outside the gene matches: 9. The CDR3 DNA sequence: TGCAGCGTTGTGTCTAGCGGGAGTACTAGCGAGCAGTACTTC. Translating it yields CSVVSSGSTSEQYF.

The chain uses TRBV15 and TRBJ1-6; D gene unclear. Germline V gene data show CDR1 as LNHNV and CDR2 as YYDKDF (reference sequence). The ends were cut back, 2 bases at V and 9 bases at J, with 11 bases in the middle. This CDR3 has 14 amino acids. The DNA of the CDR3 is TGTGCCACCAGCAGAACCTCCCCGGGTTCACCCCTCCACTTT. This codes for CATSRTSPGSPLHF. Variable domain in full (rest from reference TRBV15 and TRBJ1-6): DAMVIQNPRYQVTQFGKPVTLSCSQTLNHNVMYWYQQKSSQAPKLLFHYYDKDFNNEADTPDNFQSRRPNTSFCFLDIRSPGLGDTAMYLCATSRTSPGSPLHFGNGTRLTVT.

The chain couples TRBV7-2 to TRBJ2-7; 11 bases map to TRBD2. The ends lost 5 bases at V and 1 base at J; junction bases unmatched: 4. Germline CDR1 reads SGHTA; CDR2 reads FQGNSA. The CDR3 runs 15 residues. The CDR3 nucleotides read TGTGCCAGCAGCCAACGGACTAGCGGGTCCTACGAGCAGTACTTC. It translates to CASSQRTSGSYEQYF.

This chain connects TRBV7-9 to TRBJ1-2; 8 bases are shared with TRBD1. This CDR3 is built from 13 residues. Germline V gene lookup returns CDR1 SEHNR and CDR2 FQNEAQ (reference sequence). The V segment lost 6 bases and the J segment 7 bases; nucleotides outside the gene matches: 7. CDR3 DNA: TGTGCCAGCAGTCTGGACAGGGATCTTGGCTACACCTTC. The encoded protein is CASSLDRDLGYTF. Full variable domain (remainder filled in from reference TRBV7-9 and TRBJ1-2): DTGVSQNPRHKITKRGQNVTFRCDPISEHNRLYWYRQTLGQGPEFLTYFQNEAQLEKSRLLSDRFSAERPKGSFSTLEIQRTEQGDSAMYLCASSLDRDLGYTFGSGTRLTVV.

This rearrangement joins TRBV11-3 to TRBJ2-7; 8 positions match TRBD1. CDR1 and CDR2 (germline): SGHNT, YENEEA. This CDR3 is 16 amino acids long. V shed 0 bases, J shed 9 bases, and the junction held 13 bases outside the gene matches. The CDR3 nucleotides read TGTGCCAGCAGCTTAGATGGCCCCGCAGGGGGCGGTTTGCAGTACTTC. It codes for CASSLDGPAGGGLQYF.

The V and J genes are TRBV3-1 (or the pseudogene TRBV3-2) and TRBJ1-6; maybe TRBD1 (5 bases). Trimming pared 6 bases from V and 10 bases from J, leaving 19 bases between. Germline CDR1 is LGHDT and CDR2 is YNNKEL (reference sequence). There are 15 residues in the CDR3. CDR3 nucleotide sequence: TGTGCCAGCAGTCCTGGGGCGGAGGGGAGGTCACCCCTCCACTTT. This translates into CASSPGAEGRSPLHF.

The genes are TRBV30 and TRBJ2-1; D may be TRBD2 (6 bases). In germline, CDR1 is GTSNPN, CDR2 SVGIG (reference sequence). The CDR3 covers 14 residues. With 3 bases removed from V and 6 bases from J, the gap between germline ends came to 15 bases. This CDR3 reads CAWRPGLGGNEQFF. Written as DNA, the CDR3 is TGTGCCTGGAGACCGGGCTTGGGGGGCAATGAGCAGTTCTTC.

This clone was detected once. The chain is built from TRBV7-2 and TRBJ2-3; 11 bases agree with TRBD2. This CDR3 spans 18 amino acids. Trimming took 1 base from V and 0 from J; bases not matched to a gene: 6. Germline V CDR1 and CDR2: SGHTA, FQGNSA. The CDR3 spells CASSLVSGRAASTDTQYF. DNA of the CDR3: TGTGCCAGCAGCTTAGTTAGCGGGAGGGCAGCTAGCACAGATACGCAGTATTTT.

The genes are TRBV6-4 and TRBJ1-2, with 10 nucleotides matching TRBD1. The germline CDR1 and CDR2 sequences are MRHNA and SNTAGT. The CDR3 is made up of 14 amino acids. The V gene end was trimmed by 4 bases and the J gene end by 7 bases; junction bases not matched to a gene: 6. CDR3 residues: CASSAGQGVGGYTF. The CDR3, as DNA: TGTGCCAGCAGTGCTGGACAGGGGGTTGGTGGCTACACCTTC.

This chain links TRBV28 with TRBJ2-7; possible D gene TRBD2, 5 bases. Trimming removed 3 bases at V and 2 bases at J, with 8 bases between. The CDR3 has 13 amino acids. CDR1 is MDHEN, CDR2 SYDVKM, per germline. The CDR3 nucleotides read TGTGCCAGCAGTTTTAGAGGGACCTACGAGCAGTACTTC. This translates into CASSFRGTYEQYF.

This rearrangement joins TRBV15 to TRBJ2-6; no clear D gene. Germline V gene lookup returns CDR1 LNHNV and CDR2 YYDKDF (reference sequence). The CDR3 runs 16 residues. The V and J ends lost 0 bases and 1 base respectively, with 7 bases between them. The CDR3 region is CATSRDLESGANVLTF. Here the CDR3 DNA reads TGTGCCACCAGCAGAGATCTTGAGTCTGGGGCCAACGTCCTGACTTTC.

The gene calls are TRBV19 and TRBJ1-2; 8 nucleotides align to TRBD1. Germline CDR1 reads LNHDA; CDR2 reads SQIVND (reference sequence). The V gene end was trimmed by 9 bases and the J gene end by 4 bases; junction bases not matched to a gene: 7. The CDR3 covers 13 residues. The CDR3 sequence: CASRTGFAYGYTF. The CDR3 nucleotides are TGTGCCAGCCGGACAGGGTTCGCCTATGGCTACACCTTC.